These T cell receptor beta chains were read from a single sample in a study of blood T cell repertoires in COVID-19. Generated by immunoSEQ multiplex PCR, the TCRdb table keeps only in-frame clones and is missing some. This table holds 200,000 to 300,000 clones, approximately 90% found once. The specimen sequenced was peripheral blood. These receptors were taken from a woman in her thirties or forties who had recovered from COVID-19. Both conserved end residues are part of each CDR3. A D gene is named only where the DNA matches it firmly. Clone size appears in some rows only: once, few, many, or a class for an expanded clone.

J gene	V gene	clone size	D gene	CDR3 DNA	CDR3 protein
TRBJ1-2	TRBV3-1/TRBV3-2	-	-	TGTGCCAGCAGCCAGGCGGGGAAGGGGTATGGCTACACCTTC	CASSQAGKGYGYTF
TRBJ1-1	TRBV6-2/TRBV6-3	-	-	TGTGCCAGCAGTTACGGGAGCCTACAGCAAGAAGCTTTCTTT	CASSYGSLQQEAFF
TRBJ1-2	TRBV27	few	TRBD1	TGTGCCAGCGGCCCCTGGCAGGGGGCGGGTGGCTACACCTTC	CASGPWQGAGGYTF
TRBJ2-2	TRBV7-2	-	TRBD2	TGTGCCAGCAGCTACGACCCGGGGGGGATGACCGGGGAGCTGTTTTTT	CASSYDPGGMTGELFF
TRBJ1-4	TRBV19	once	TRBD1	TGTGCCAGCACAGGGGCCTCATCTAATGAAAAACTGTTTTTT	CASTGASSNEKLFF
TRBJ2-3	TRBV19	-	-	TGTGCCAGCCGCCTAGCTGCTAGCACAGATACGCAGTATTTT	CASRLAASTDTQYF
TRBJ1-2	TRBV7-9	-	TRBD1	TGTGCCAGCAGCCCCCCAGGGGGCCCCTATGGCTACACCTTC	CASSPPGGPYGYTF
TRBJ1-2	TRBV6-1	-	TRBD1	TGTGCCAGCAGTGCGGGACAGCGCCTTACTAACTATGGCTACACCTTC	CASSAGQRLTNYGYTF
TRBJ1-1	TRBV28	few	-	TGTGCCACCATCACCCGAGCGAACACTGAAGCTTTCTTT	CATITRANTEAFF
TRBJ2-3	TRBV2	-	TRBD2	TGTGCCAGCAGTGGACTAGCGGGAGTGGGAGGCACAGATACGCAGTATTTT	CASSGLAGVGGTDTQYF
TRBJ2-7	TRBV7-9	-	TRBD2	TGTGCCAGCAGCTCCCCCCATCTAGCGGGGCCCCCCTACGAGCAGTACTTC	CASSSPHLAGPPYEQYF
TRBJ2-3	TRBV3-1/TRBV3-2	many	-	TGTGCCAGCAGCCACCCGGGGTCCAAGTGGGATACGCAGTATTTT	CASSHPGSKWDTQYF
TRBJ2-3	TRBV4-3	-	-	TGCGCCAGCAGCCAAGATGGTTCGCGAGGGGGAGATACGCAGTATTTT	CASSQDGSRGGDTQYF
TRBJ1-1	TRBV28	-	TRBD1	TGTGCCAGCAGTTTGTTCCCGGGACAGGGACCGAACACTGAAGCTTTCTTT	CASSLFPGQGPNTEAFF
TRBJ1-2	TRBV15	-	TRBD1	TGTGCCACCAGCAGAGACCGGCCGGGACAGCCCTACACCTTC	CATSRDRPGQPYTF
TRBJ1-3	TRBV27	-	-	TGTGCCAGCAGTTTATCGGGCGGAAACACCATATATTTT	CASSLSGGNTIYF
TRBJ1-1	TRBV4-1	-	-	TGCGCCAGCAGCCAAGATCCTACCCTAAACACTGAAGCTTTCTTT	CASSQDPTLNTEAFF
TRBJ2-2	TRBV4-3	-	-	TGCGCCAGCAGCCAAGAAGGGCAGGGGGGCGGGGAGCTGTTTTTT	CASSQEGQGGGELFF
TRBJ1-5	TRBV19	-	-	TGTGCCAGTAGTATAGAGTGGGGGCCGCGGAATCAGCCCCAGCATTTT	CASSIEWGPRNQPQHF
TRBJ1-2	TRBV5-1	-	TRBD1	TGCGCCAGCAGCTCGACAGGGGACTATGGCTACACCTTC	CASSSTGDYGYTF